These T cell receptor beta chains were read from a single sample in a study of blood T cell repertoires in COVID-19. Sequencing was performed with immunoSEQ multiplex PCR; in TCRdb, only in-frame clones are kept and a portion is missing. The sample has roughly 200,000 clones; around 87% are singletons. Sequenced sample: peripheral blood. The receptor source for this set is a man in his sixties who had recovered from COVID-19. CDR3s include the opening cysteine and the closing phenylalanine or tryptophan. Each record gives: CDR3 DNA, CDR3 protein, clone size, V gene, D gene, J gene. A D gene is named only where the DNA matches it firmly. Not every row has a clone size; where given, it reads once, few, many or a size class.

TGCGCCAGCAGCCAAACGAGTGGTAGCCGGCGCTCCTACGAGCAGTACTTC	CASSQTSGSRRSYEQYF	few	TRBV4-1	-	TRBJ2-7
TGTGCCAGCAGCTTAGCTCCCCAGGTCGGCTACACCTTC	CASSLAPQVGYTF	-	TRBV7-2	-	TRBJ1-2
TGCGCCAGCGGACCCACAGGGGTAAATGGCTACACCTTC	CASGPTGVNGYTF	-	TRBV4-1	TRBD1	TRBJ1-2
TGTGCCAGCAGCTTAGTGCGGGGGGAGCAGTACTTC	CASSLVRGEQYF	-	TRBV11-3	TRBD2	TRBJ2-7
TGTGCCAGCAGCCGAGGGGAAGCGGGGGGTGCTAGCTCCTACAATGAGCAGTTCTTC	CASSRGEAGGASSYNEQFF	few	TRBV6-2/TRBV6-3	TRBD2	TRBJ2-1
TGTGCCAGCTACCGGTCTGGAAACACCATATATTTT	CASYRSGNTIYF	-	TRBV2	-	TRBJ1-3
TGTGCCAGCAGCCGCGGACAGGATGAAAAACTGTTTTTT	CASSRGQDEKLFF	-	TRBV28	TRBD1	TRBJ1-4
TGTGCCAGCAGGGTAGACACAGATACGCAGTATTTT	CASRVDTDTQYF	few	TRBV2	-	TRBJ2-3
TGTGCCATCAGTGAGTCGGCTAGCGGGTCCTCCTACGAGCAGTACTTC	CAISESASGSSYEQYF	-	TRBV10-3	TRBD2	TRBJ2-7
TGTGCCAGCAGTCGACGGGAAGGAGATGAAAAACTGTTTTTT	CASSRREGDEKLFF	-	TRBV6-4	-	TRBJ1-4
TGTGCCAGCAGCGCTACAGGGAGTTTTAATGAAAAACTGTTTTTT	CASSATGSFNEKLFF	-	TRBV6-5	-	TRBJ1-4
TGTGCCAGCAGTTATGGAACAGCTCAACCTCACTATGGCTACACCTTC	CASSYGTAQPHYGYTF	-	TRBV6-2/TRBV6-3	-	TRBJ1-2
TGTGCCAGCAGCTTAAACCCACTAGCGGGAGGGCCGTGGAATACGCAGTATTTT	CASSLNPLAGGPWNTQYF	once	TRBV7-2	TRBD2	TRBJ2-3
TGTGCCAGCAGCCACCAAGGAGGCAGTTCCTACGAGCAGTACTTC	CASSHQGGSSYEQYF	-	TRBV3-1/TRBV3-2	-	TRBJ2-7
TGTGCCTGGAGCCTGACAGGGGCCCCCGGAGAGACCCAGTACTTC	CAWSLTGAPGETQYF	-	TRBV30	TRBD1	TRBJ2-5
TGTGCCAGCAGTTTACAGTACTCCTATAATTCACCCCTCCACTTT	CASSLQYSYNSPLHF	-	TRBV6-2/TRBV6-3	-	TRBJ1-6
TGTGCCAGCAGCGAGACCCTTTGGACGGGGGAGGGTATGAACACTGAAGCTTTCTTT	CASSETLWTGEGMNTEAFF	-	TRBV9	-	TRBJ1-1
TGTGCCAGTAGTAGACAGGGTGAAGGGCGCCAGCCCCAGCATTTT	CASSRQGEGRQPQHF	many	TRBV19	TRBD1	TRBJ1-5
TGTGCCAGTACTACAGAACCGGGACAGGGCTCTAGCAATCAGCCCCAGCATTTT	CASTTEPGQGSSNQPQHF	-	TRBV19	TRBD1	TRBJ1-5
TGTGCCAGCAGTGACGCGACTAGCGGGAGGGTAAGATCCTACAATGAGCAGTTCTTC	CASSDATSGRVRSYNEQFF	once	TRBV6-1	TRBD2	TRBJ2-1